These 17 T cell receptor beta chains were sequenced from one sample in a study of cytotoxic CD8 clonotypes in ibrutinib-treated CLL. Produced via immunoSEQ multiplex PCR; TCRdb's table is partial and in-frame only. The table has roughly 250,000 clones, roughly 70% seen once. The sample was PBMCs, taken after 24 months of ibrutinib treatment. The receptors come from a human donor with chronic lymphocytic leukemia.

This clone was seen more than once but under ten times. The sample contains more than one DNA sequence encoding this CDR3. The gene calls are TRBV28 and TRBJ2-1; D remains ambiguous. Germline CDR1 and CDR2: MDHEN and SYDVKM. CDR3 length: 12 amino acids. Trimming cost V 2 bases and J 10 bases, with 9 bases left between them. CDR3: CASSLGLPEQFF. The CDR3 DNA is TGTGCCAGCAGTTTAGGGCTACCAGAGCAGTTCTTC.

The chain combines TRBV28 with TRBJ2-1, with D hard to call. Germline lookup yields CDR1 MDHEN and CDR2 SYDVKM. V was shortened by 1 base and J by 10 bases, with 8 bases between the two germline ends. The CDR3 totals 12 residues. The CDR3: CASSLYPGEQFF. CDR3 bases: TGTGCCAGCAGTTTATACCCCGGAGAGCAGTTCTTC.

This clone was seen only once. V is TRBV19 and J is TRBJ2-5; 7 nucleotides match TRBD2. This CDR3 region has 15 residues. The V segment lost 0 bases and the J segment 6 bases; nucleotides outside the gene matches: 7. Germline V gene data show CDR1 as LNHDA and CDR2 as SQIVND (reference sequence). Here the CDR3 DNA reads TGTGCCAGTAGTATAGATTGGGGGGGATTGAAGACCCAGTACTTC. Protein product: CASSIDWGGLKTQYF.

The chain recombines TRBV18 with TRBJ2-7; 11 positions match TRBD1. The germline V gene encodes CDR1 KGHSH and CDR2 LQKENI. The CDR3 is 17 amino acids. Trimming took 0 bases from V and 7 from J; bases not matched to a gene: 11. CDR3 region: CASSPPLQGQGAWEQYF. As DNA, the CDR3 is TGTGCCAGCTCACCACCGCTTCAAGGACAGGGGGCGTGGGAGCAGTACTTC.

This clone was picked up a small number of times. The chain carries TRBV2 and TRBJ1-5; 8 bases match TRBD1. This CDR3 has 16 residues. From germline, CDR1 is SNHLY and CDR2 FYNNEI. J lost 1 base, V lost 4 bases, and 6 bases had no gene match. CDR3 region: CASSVFGQGSNQPQHF. CDR3 bases: TGTGCCAGCAGTGTTTTCGGACAGGGAAGCAATCAGCCCCAGCATTTT.

This sequence joins TRBV9 and TRBJ2-4; 8 nucleotides agree with TRBD1. CDR3 length: 18 residues. The V and J ends lost 6 bases and 2 bases, in that order; junction bases with no gene match: 16. The V gene's germline CDR1 is SGDLS and CDR2 YYNGEE. CDR3 sequence (DNA): TGTGCCAGCAACTCGGCCAGGGGGCTGAGTGGGACCAAAAACATTCAGTACTTC. It is translated as CASNSARGLSGTKNIQYF.

V gene TRBV9 combines with J gene TRBJ2-5; D assignment may be TRBD1 or TRBD2 (6 bases each). The V end was cut by 3 bases, the J end by 7 bases, with 16 bases between. This CDR3 is built from 14 residues. Germline V gives CDR1 SGDLS, CDR2 YYNGEE. The CDR3 loop is CASSAPGAEGTQYF. The CDR3, as DNA: TGTGCCAGCAGCGCACCGGGGGCCGAGGGGACCCAGTACTTC.

The V and J genes are TRBV25-1 and TRBJ1-5; D ambiguous. This CDR3 has 15 residues. Germline assignment: CDR1 MGHDK and CDR2 SYGVNS. Deletions cut 3 bases from V and 0 bases from J, with 9 bases between. CDR3 protein: CASSDGRFSNQPQHF. The CDR3 DNA is TGTGCCAGCAGTGATGGACGTTTTAGCAATCAGCCCCAGCATTTT.

This chain connects TRBV5-6 to TRBJ1-1; D not resolved. Germline V gene lookup returns CDR1 SGHDT and CDR2 YYEEEE. The CDR3 has 11 residues. The V end lost 4 bases, the J end lost 2 bases, and 3 bases lay between the germline ends. The CDR3, as DNA: TGTGCCAGCAGCCTCAACACTGAAGCTTTCTTT. It yields the protein CASSLNTEAFF.

The chain is built from TRBV5-1 and TRBJ2-3, with 9 nucleotides matching TRBD2. The CDR3 spans 18 residues. J lost 4 bases, V lost 2 bases, and 14 bases had no gene match. Germline lookup yields CDR1 SGHRS and CDR2 YFSETQ. CDR3: CASSFGGLAGKQSDTQYF. The CDR3 region has the DNA TGCGCCAGCAGCTTTGGGGGACTAGCAGGGAAGCAGTCAGATACGCAGTATTTT.

This clone occurred a few times. J is TRBJ2-7 and V is TRBV27; 8 bases are a match to TRBD2. CDR1 is MNHEY, CDR2 SMNVEV, per germline (reference sequence). V was pared by 7 bases and J by 7 bases, with 12 bases of the junction left unmatched. This CDR3 region has 14 residues. CDR3 bases: TGTGCCAGCACCCGACGGGAGGGCTCGCCGGAGCAGTACTTC. As protein: CASTRREGSPEQYF.

This clone was seen only a few times. This chain joins TRBV6-5 and TRBJ2-7; D uncertain. Germline CDR1 reads MNHEY; CDR2 reads SVGAGI. V dropped 0 bases and J dropped 7 bases, with 10 bases sitting between them. This CDR3 has 13 residues. The CDR3: CASSYSSFGEQYF. Written as DNA, the CDR3 is TGTGCCAGCAGTTACTCGTCTTTCGGAGAGCAGTACTTC.

This clone was found once. The chain recombines TRBV20-1 with TRBJ2-7; no clear D gene. CDR3 length: 11 amino acids. V was trimmed by 6 bases and J by 2 bases, leaving 8 bases between them. Germline-derived CDR1 and CDR2 are DFQATT and SNEGSKA (reference sequence). CDR3 sequence reads: CSALGTYEQYF. In nucleotides, the CDR3 is TGCAGTGCCCTGGGGACCTACGAGCAGTACTTC.

CDR3 sequence reads: CSAPRLSEQYF. The CDR3 nucleotides read TGCAGTGCGCCTCGCCTCTCCGAGCAGTACTTC. This sequence joins TRBV20-1 and TRBJ2-7, with D unclear. Germline V gives CDR1 DFQATT, CDR2 SNEGSKA (reference sequence). The germline V and J ends were trimmed by 6 bases and 6 bases, with 12 bases remaining between them. The CDR3 has 11 residues.

The J gene is TRBJ2-7, the V gene TRBV7-2; D is perhaps TRBD1 (6 bases). The CDR3 covers 13 residues. V was cut by 3 bases and J by 5 bases, with 11 bases left in between. The germline CDR1 and CDR2 sequences are SGHTA and FQGNSA. The CDR3 here is CASSFQGWNEQYF. For the CDR3, the DNA is TGTGCCAGCAGCTTTCAGGGGTGGAACGAGCAGTACTTC.

V and J are TRBV5-4 and TRBJ2-5, with 12 bases that match TRBD2. Germline CDR1 reads SGHNT; CDR2 reads YYREEE (reference sequence). Trimming removed 0 bases from V and 5 bases from J; junction bases left unmatched: 8. The CDR3 is made up of 17 amino acids. In DNA, the CDR3 is TGTGCCAGCAGCTTGGGGGGACTAGCGGGTTTGCGGGAGACCCAGTACTTC. Translation gives CASSLGGLAGLRETQYF.

The chain links TRBV2 to TRBJ2-2; maybe TRBD1 (6 bases). Germline CDR1 is SNHLY and CDR2 is FYNNEI. This CDR3 has 12 amino acids. The germline V and J ends were trimmed by 8 bases and 6 bases, with 10 bases remaining between them. CDR3 sequence (DNA): TGTGCCAGCGCAACAGGGCCCGGGGAGCTGTTTTTT. Amino acid sequence: CASATGPGELFF.